The TCR beta chain described here comes from a study of blood T cell repertoires in COVID-19. Germline CDR1 is SGHAT and CDR2 is FQNNGV. Trimming took 5 bases from V and 5 from J; bases not matched to a gene: 8. The CDR3 is 14 amino acids. Per the original methods: Amplification with reference gene primers provided the estimates of nucleated cell counts. Clones were read by immunoSEQ multiplex PCR, and TCRdb kept only the in-frame ones, dropping some. The DNA gave D and trimming, while V, J and clone size come from that table. This table has 120,000 to 150,000 clones, roughly nine tenths appearing once. In Seattle, patients joined the study during active infection and were tracked longitudinally.

This receptor was taken from a young man with COVID-19, enrolled during active disease. Material: peripheral blood. The genes are TRBV11-2 and TRBJ1-1; 7 bases fit TRBD1. CDR3 DNA: TGTGCCAGCAGCGTCGTCTACAGGGGAACTGAAGCTTTCTTT. The encoded protein is CASSVVYRGTEAFF. The full variable domain, rest sourced from reference TRBV11-2 and TRBJ1-1, is EAGVAQSPRYKIIEKRQSVAFWCNPISGHATLYWYQQILGQGPKLLIQFQNNGVVDDSQLPKDRFSAERLKGVDSTLKIQPAKLEDSAVYLCASSVVYRGTEAFFGQGTRLTVV.